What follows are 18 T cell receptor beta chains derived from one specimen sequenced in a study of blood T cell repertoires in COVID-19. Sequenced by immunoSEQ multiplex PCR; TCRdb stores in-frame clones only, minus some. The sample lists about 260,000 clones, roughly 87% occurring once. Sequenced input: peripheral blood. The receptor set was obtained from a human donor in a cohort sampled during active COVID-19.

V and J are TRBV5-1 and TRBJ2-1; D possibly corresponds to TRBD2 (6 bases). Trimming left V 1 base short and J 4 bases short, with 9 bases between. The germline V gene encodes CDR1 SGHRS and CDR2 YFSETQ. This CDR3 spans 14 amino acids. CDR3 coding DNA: TGCGCCAGCAGCTTGAGGCTAGCGTACAATGAGCAGTTCTTC. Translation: CASSLRLAYNEQFF.

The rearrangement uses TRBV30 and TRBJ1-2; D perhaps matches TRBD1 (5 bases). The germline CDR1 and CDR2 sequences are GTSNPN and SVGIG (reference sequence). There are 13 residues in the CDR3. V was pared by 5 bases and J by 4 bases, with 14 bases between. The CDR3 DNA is TGTGCCTGGGCCCCAGGGTCCGCCTATGGCTACACCTTC. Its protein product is CAWAPGSAYGYTF.

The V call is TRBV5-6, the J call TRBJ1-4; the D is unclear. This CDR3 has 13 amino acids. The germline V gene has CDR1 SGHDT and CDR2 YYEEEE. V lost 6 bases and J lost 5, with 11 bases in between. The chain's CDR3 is CASTRNANEKLFF. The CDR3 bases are TGTGCCAGCACCAGAAATGCAAATGAAAAACTGTTTTTT.

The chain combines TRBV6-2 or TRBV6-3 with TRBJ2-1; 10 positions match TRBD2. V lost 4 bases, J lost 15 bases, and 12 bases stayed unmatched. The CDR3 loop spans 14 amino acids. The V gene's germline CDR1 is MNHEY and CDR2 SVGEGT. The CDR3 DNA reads TGTGCCAGCAGTTGGACTAGCGGTTCGAAGAGGCGGTTCTTC. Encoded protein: CASSWTSGSKRRFF.

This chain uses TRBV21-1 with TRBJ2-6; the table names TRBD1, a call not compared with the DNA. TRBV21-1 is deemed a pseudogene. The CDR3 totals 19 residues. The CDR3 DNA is TGTGCCAGCAGCCCCGAGGGGGGGACAGGGGACCCTGGGGCCAACGTCCTGACTTTC. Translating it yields CASSPEGGTGDPGANVLTF.

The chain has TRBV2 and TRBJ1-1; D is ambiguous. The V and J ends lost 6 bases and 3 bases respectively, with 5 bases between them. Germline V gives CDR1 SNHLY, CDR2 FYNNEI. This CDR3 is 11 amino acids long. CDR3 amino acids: CASRQHTEAFF. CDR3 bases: TGTGCCAGCAGACAGCACACTGAAGCTTTCTTT.

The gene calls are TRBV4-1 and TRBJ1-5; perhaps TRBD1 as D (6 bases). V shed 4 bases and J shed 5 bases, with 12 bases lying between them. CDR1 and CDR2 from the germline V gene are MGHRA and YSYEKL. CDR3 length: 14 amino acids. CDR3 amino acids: CASSPRQVDQPQHF. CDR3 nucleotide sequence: TGCGCCAGCAGCCCCCGACAGGTAGATCAGCCCCAGCATTTT.

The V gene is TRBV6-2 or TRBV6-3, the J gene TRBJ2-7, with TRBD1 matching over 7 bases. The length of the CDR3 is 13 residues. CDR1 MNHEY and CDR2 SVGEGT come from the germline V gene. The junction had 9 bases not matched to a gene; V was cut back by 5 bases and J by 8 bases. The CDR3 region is CASSLDRDSKQYF. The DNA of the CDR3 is TGTGCCAGCAGTCTCGACAGGGATAGCAAGCAGTACTTC.

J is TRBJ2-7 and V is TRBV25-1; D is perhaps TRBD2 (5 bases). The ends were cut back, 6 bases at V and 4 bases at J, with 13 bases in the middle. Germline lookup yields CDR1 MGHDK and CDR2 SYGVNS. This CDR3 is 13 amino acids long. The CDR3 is CASSPGGAYEQYF. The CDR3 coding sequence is TGTGCCAGCAGCCCAGGAGGCGCTTACGAGCAGTACTTC.

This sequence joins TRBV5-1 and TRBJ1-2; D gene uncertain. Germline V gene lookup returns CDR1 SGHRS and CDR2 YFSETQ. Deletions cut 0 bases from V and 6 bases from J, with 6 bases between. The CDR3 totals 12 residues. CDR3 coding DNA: TGCGCCAGCAGCTTGGAGGGAGATGGCTACACCTTC. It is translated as CASSLEGDGYTF.

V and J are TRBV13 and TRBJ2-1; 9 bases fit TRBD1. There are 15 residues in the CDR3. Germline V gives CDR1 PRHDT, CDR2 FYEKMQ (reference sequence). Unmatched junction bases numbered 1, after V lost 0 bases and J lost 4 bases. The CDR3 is CASSLGQGAYNEQFF. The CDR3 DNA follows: TGTGCCAGCAGCTTAGGACAGGGGGCATACAATGAGCAGTTCTTC.

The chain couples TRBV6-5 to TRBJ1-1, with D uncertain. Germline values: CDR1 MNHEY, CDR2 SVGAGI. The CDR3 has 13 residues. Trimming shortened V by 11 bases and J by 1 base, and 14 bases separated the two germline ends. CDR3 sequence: CAGTGNPNTEAFF. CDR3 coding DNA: TGTGCCGGCACGGGAAACCCGAACACTGAAGCTTTCTTT.

The DNA of the CDR3 is TGTGCCAGCAGCCCCGTAACCGGGACAGGGGAGGCCTACGAGCAGTACTTC. Residues: CASSPVTGTGEAYEQYF. The rearrangement links TRBV6-2 or TRBV6-3 to TRBJ2-7; 10 bases fit TRBD1. The V gene's germline CDR1 is MNHEY and CDR2 SVGEGT. There are 17 residues in the CDR3. The V segment lost 6 bases and the J segment 2 bases; nucleotides outside the gene matches: 13.

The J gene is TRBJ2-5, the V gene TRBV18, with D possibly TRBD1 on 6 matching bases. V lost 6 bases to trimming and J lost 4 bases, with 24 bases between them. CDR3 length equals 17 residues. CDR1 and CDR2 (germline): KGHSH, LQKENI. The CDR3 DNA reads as TGTGCCAGCTCGCCCTATCGTAGACAGGACTCACTAGAGACCCAGTACTTC. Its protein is CASSPYRRQDSLETQYF.

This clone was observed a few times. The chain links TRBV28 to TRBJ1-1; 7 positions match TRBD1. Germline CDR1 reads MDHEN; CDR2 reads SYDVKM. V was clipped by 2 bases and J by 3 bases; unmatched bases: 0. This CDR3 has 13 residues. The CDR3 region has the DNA TGTGCCAGCAGTTTACAGGGGGACACTGAAGCTTTCTTT. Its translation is CASSLQGDTEAFF.

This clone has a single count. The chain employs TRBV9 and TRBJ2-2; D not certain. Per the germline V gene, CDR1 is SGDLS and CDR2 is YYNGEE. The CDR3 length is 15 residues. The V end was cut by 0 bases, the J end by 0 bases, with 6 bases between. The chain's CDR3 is CASSVAVTNTGELFF. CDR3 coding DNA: TGTGCCAGCAGCGTAGCGGTAACGAACACCGGGGAGCTGTTTTTT.

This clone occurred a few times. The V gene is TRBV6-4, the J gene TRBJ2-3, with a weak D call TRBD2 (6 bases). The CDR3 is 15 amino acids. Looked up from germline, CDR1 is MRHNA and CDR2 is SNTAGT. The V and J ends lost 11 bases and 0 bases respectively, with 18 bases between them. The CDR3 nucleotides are TGTGCCCCTTTGTGGCGGGACGGGAGCACAGATACGCAGTATTTT. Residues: CAPLWRDGSTDTQYF.

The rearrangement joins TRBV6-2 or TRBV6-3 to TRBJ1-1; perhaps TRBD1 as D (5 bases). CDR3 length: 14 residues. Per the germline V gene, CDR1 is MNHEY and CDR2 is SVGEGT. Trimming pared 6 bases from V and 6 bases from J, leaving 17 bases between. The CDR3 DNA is TGTGCCAGCAGCCCACAAAGGGGAATCCCTGAAGCTTTCTTT. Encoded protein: CASSPQRGIPEAFF.